The clone carrying this T cell receptor (beta chain) was detected only once. The antigen remains undetermined. V dropped 6 bases and J dropped 4 bases, with 9 bases sitting between them. Per germline, CDR1 SQVTM and CDR2 ANQGSEA. The CDR3 is 11 residues long. PCR was performed using 60 Vbeta and 13 Jbeta primers. Sequencing was performed with immunoSEQ multiplex PCR; in TCRdb, only in-frame clones are kept and a portion is missing. The sample carries 150,000 to 200,000 clones, roughly 87% recorded once. This entry comes from a study of cytomegalovirus exposure and HLA in healthy donors. Whole-study findings and limits: Later on, an analysis found that several of the most significant clusters appeared to be linked to common viral pathogens, which included parvovirus B19.

The clonotype originates from a man aged 50 to 59 in good health and CMV-seropositive. Sequencing used PBMCs. The chain couples TRBV29-1 to TRBJ1-1; D perhaps matches TRBD1 (6 bases). This chain's CDR3 is CSVATGTEAFF. DNA for the CDR3: TGCAGCGTAGCGACAGGCACTGAAGCTTTCTTT. Using reference TRBV29-1 and TRBJ1-1 for the parts outside the CDR3, the full variable domain is SAVISQKPSRDICQRGTSLTIQCQVDSQVTMMFWYRQQPGQSLTLIATANQGSEATYESGFVIDKFPISRPNLTFSTLTVSNMSPEDSSIYLCSVATGTEAFFGQGTRLTVV.